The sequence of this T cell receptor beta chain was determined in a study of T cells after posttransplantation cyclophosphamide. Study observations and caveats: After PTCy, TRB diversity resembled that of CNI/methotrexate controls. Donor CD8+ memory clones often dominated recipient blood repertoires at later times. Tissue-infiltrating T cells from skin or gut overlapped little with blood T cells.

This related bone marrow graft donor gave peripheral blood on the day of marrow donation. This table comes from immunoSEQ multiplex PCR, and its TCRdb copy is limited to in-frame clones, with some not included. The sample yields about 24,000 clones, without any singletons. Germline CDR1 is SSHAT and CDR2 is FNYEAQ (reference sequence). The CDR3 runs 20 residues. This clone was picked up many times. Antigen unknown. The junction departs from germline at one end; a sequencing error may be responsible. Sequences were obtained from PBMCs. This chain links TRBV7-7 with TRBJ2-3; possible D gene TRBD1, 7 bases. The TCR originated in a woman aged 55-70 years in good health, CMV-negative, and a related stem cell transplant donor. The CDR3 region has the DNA TGTGCTAGCAGCGGGCAGGGAAGGGCGGTAGGGGGCATATTCACAGATACGCAGTATTTT. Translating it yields CASSGQGRAVGGIFTDTQYF.